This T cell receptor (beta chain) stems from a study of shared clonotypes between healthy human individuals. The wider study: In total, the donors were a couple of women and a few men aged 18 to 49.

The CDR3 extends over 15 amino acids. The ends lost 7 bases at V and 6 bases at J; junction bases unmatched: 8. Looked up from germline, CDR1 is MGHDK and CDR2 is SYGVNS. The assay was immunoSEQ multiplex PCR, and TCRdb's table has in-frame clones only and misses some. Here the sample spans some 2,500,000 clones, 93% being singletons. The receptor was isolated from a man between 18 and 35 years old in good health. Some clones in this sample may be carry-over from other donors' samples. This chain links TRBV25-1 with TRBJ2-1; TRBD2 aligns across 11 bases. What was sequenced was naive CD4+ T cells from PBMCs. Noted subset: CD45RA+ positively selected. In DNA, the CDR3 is TGTGCCAGCACTGACCTAGCGGGAGGAATCAATGAGCAGTTCTTC. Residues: CASTDLAGGINEQFF.